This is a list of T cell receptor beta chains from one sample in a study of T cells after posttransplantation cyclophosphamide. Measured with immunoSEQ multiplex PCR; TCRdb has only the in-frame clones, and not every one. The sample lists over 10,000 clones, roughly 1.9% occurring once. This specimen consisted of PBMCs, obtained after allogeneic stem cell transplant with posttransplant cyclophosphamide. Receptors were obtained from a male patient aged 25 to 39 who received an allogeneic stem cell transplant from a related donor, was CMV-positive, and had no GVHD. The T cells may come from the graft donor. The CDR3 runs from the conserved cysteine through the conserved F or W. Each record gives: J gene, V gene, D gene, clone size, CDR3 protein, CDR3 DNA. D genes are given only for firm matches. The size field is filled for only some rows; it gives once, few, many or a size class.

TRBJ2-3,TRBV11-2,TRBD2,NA,CASSLDGGSTDTQYF,TGTGCCAGCAGCTTAGACGGGGGGAGCACAGATACGCAGTATTTT
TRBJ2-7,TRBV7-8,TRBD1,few,CASSVRTGGELHSYEQYF,TGTGCCAGCAGCGTCCGGACAGGGGGGGAACTACACTCCTACGAGCAGTACTTC
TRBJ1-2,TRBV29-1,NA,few,CSVGGPGPGDGYTF,TGCAGCGTGGGGGGTCCAGGGCCCGGCGACGGCTACACCTTC
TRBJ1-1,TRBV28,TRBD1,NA,CASSTGVTGMNTEAFF,TGTGCCAGCAGCACAGGGGTAACGGGAATGAACACTGAAGCTTTCTTT
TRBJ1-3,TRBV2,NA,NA,CASLQDGSSGNTIYF,TGTGCCAGCCTTCAAGACGGGAGCTCTGGAAACACCATATATTTT
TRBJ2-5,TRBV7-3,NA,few,CASSQNVRGETQYF,TGTGCCAGCAGCCAGAACGTACGGGGAGAGACCCAGTACTTC
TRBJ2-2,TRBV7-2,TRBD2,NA,CASSSRGDGTGELFF,TGTGCCAGCAGCTCGCGGGGGGACGGCACCGGGGAGCTGTTTTTT
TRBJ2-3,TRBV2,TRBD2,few,CASMAGVSTDTQYF,TGTGCCAGCATGGCGGGGGTTAGCACAGATACGCAGTATTTT
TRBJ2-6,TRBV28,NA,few,CASSLGQYSGANVLTF,TGTGCCAGCAGTTTAGGACAGTACTCTGGGGCCAACGTCCTGACTTTC
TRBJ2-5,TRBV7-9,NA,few,CASSFGVGIHQETQYF,TGTGCCAGCAGCTTCGGGGTGGGAATCCACCAAGAGACCCAGTACTTC
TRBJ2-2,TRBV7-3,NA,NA,CASSLNQGGQTGELFF,TGTGCCAGCAGCTTAAATCAGGGGGGTCAAACCGGGGAGCTGTTTTTT
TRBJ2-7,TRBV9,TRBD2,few,CASSHKWSGGIYEQYF,TGTGCCAGCAGTCATAAATGGAGCGGGGGAATCTACGAGCAGTACTTC
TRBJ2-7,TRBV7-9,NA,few,CASSLAAGEQYF,TGTGCCAGCAGCTTAGCGGCGGGAGAGCAGTACTTC
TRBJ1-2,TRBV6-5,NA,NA,CASSYSGRDGYTF,TGTGCCAGCAGTTACAGTGGCAGGGATGGCTACACCTTC
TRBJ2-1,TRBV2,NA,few,CASNGEANEQFF,TGTGCCAGCAACGGGGAGGCCAATGAGCAGTTCTTC
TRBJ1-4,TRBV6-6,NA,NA,CASSYSRGEKLFF,TGTGCCAGCAGTTACTCGAGAGGGGAAAAACTGTTTTTT
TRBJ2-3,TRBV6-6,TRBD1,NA,CASRTQGADTQYF,TGTGCCAGCAGAACACAGGGGGCAGATACGCAGTATTTT
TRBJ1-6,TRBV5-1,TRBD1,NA,CASSYGQGETPLHF,TGCGCCAGCAGCTATGGACAGGGTGAAACACCCCTCCACTTT
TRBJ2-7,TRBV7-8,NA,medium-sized,CASRAKIGQYYEQYF,TGTGCCAGCAGGGCAAAGATCGGACAGTACTACGAGCAGTACTTC
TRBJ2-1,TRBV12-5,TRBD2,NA,CASGLVGRAGEQFF,TGTGCTAGTGGTTTGGTAGGGAGGGCGGGGGAGCAGTTCTTC
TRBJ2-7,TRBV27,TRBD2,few,CASSDGLASEQYF,TGTGCCAGCAGTGATGGACTAGCGAGTGAGCAGTACTTC
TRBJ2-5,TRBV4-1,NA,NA,CASSQEWGLPQETQYF,TGCGCCAGCAGCCAAGAATGGGGCTTACCACAAGAGACCCAGTACTTC
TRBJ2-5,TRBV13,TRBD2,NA,CASSPSLAGYRETQYF,TGTGCCAGCAGCCCAAGCCTAGCGGGATATCGGGAGACCCAGTACTTC
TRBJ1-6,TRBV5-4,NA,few,CASSLGIGGIGSPLHF,TGTGCCAGCAGCTTGGGCATAGGAGGGATAGGATCACCCCTCCACTTT
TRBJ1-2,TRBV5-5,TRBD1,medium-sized,CASSLAGTGGNGYTF,TGTGCCAGCAGCTTAGCCGGGACAGGCGGGAATGGCTACACCTTC
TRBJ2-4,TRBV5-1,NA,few,CASSFGYYPNIQYF,TGCGCCAGCAGCTTTGGCTACTACCCAAACATTCAGTACTTC
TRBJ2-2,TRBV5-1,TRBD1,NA,CASSLAQGAYSGELFF,TGCGCCAGCAGCTTGGCTCAGGGGGCATATTCCGGGGAGCTGTTTTTT
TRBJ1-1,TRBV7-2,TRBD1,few,CASSFEGARRTEAFF,TGTGCCAGCAGCTTCGAGGGGGCGCGGAGGACTGAAGCTTTCTTT
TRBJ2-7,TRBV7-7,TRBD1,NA,CASSLGQMYEQYF,TGTGCCAGCAGCCTGGGACAGATGTACGAGCAGTACTTC